This passage covers 21 T cell receptor beta chains from one sample sequenced in a study of cytomegalovirus exposure and HLA in healthy donors. 60 Vbeta and 13 Jbeta primers were used in PCR. Libraries were prepared by immunoSEQ multiplex PCR; TCRdb keeps only in-frame clonotypes and omits some of them. The table lists some 130,000 clones, roughly 60% of them singletons, with about a tenth in the top ten. Source material: PBMCs. Receptors were obtained from a man aged 40-50 years in good health and CMV-seropositive.

The rearrangement uses TRBV19 and TRBJ2-6; 7 bases map to TRBD1. Germline V CDR1 and CDR2: LNHDA, SQIVND (reference sequence). The V gene end was trimmed by 6 bases and the J gene end by 0 bases; junction bases not matched to a gene: 5. This CDR3 has 16 amino acids. The CDR3 sequence: CASRGDRLSGANVLTF. CDR3 sequence (DNA): TGTGCCAGTAGGGGGGACAGACTCTCTGGGGCCAACGTCCTGACTTTC.

The chain carries TRBV11-2 and TRBJ2-5, with D perhaps TRBD1 (5 bases). The ends were cut back, 1 base at V and 4 bases at J, with 13 bases in the middle. The CDR3 loop spans 15 amino acids. Germline V gene data show CDR1 as SGHAT and CDR2 as FQNNGV. Here the CDR3 DNA reads TGTGCCAGCAGCTTAGGCCCAGGGTCTCTAGAGACCCAGTACTTC. Its translation is CASSLGPGSLETQYF.

This clone has only a few counts. The chain is built from TRBV19 and TRBJ2-7; tentative D call: TRBD2 (5 bases). The CDR3 consists of 14 residues. Per germline, CDR1 LNHDA and CDR2 SQIVND (reference sequence). The V and J ends lost 5 bases and 3 bases respectively, with 14 bases between them. The CDR3 spells CASSLSSSHYEQYF. The CDR3 DNA follows: TGTGCCAGTAGTCTTTCTAGCAGCCACTACGAGCAGTACTTC.

This clone was found a few times. This sequence joins TRBV5-1 and TRBJ1-1; D is unclear. In germline, CDR1 is SGHRS, CDR2 YFSETQ. The V and J ends lost 0 bases and 0 bases respectively, with 6 bases between them. This CDR3 region has 14 residues. CDR3 amino acids: CASSLDSLNTEAFF. CDR3 sequence (DNA): TGCGCCAGCAGCTTGGACAGTTTGAACACTGAAGCTTTCTTT.

This clone was detected a few times. The V gene is TRBV5-4, the J gene TRBJ2-1, with TRBD1 as a possible D gene (6 bases). V was shortened by 2 bases and J by 7 bases, with 7 bases between the two germline ends. The CDR3 consists of 12 residues. The V gene's germline CDR1 is SGHNT and CDR2 YYREEE (reference sequence). As DNA, the CDR3 is TGTGCCAGCAGCTTACAGGGAAATGAGCAGTTCTTC. Its protein product is CASSLQGNEQFF.

This clone has just one count. The chain is built from TRBV4-1 and TRBJ1-1; the match to TRBD1 covers 10 bases. From germline, CDR1 is MGHRA and CDR2 YSYEKL. The CDR3 covers 15 residues. The V gene end was trimmed by 0 bases and the J gene end by 11 bases; junction bases not matched to a gene: 9. The CDR3 nucleotides read TGCGCCAGCAGCCAAGAGGGACAGGGGAGGGGGAGGGCTTTCTTT. Amino acid sequence: CASSQEGQGRGRAFF.

The chain carries TRBV10-3 and TRBJ1-5; D gene uncertain. This CDR3 has 15 amino acids. Trimming cost V 4 bases and J 2 bases, with 12 bases left between them. The germline V gene has CDR1 ENHRY and CDR2 SYGVKD. Here the CDR3 DNA reads TGTGCCATCAGTGTTTCGTGGGAGGGCAATCAGCCCCAGCATTTT. Its translation: CAISVSWEGNQPQHF.

This chain connects TRBV27 to TRBJ1-2, with D possibly being TRBD1 (6 bases). Germline V gives CDR1 MNHEY, CDR2 SMNVEV (reference sequence). V gave up 5 bases and J gave up 4 bases, with 14 bases separating them. The CDR3 runs to 14 residues. The CDR3 here is CASSHRVNLYGYTF. CDR3 coding DNA: TGTGCCAGCAGTCACAGGGTGAACCTCTATGGCTACACCTTC.

The gene calls are TRBV7-9 and TRBJ1-1; D remains unclear. Germline V lookup: CDR1 SEHNR, CDR2 FQNEAQ (reference sequence). This CDR3 contains 14 residues. V was trimmed by 5 bases and J by 10 bases, leaving 20 bases between them. The chain's CDR3 is CASSPSDRGSGAFF. The CDR3 coding sequence is TGTGCCAGCAGCCCCTCGGACCGGGGAAGCGGAGCTTTCTTT.

This chain links TRBV6-1 with TRBJ1-2; 9 bases line up with TRBD1. Germline-derived CDR1 and CDR2 are MNHNS and SASEGT. J lost 7 bases, V lost 4 bases, and 13 bases had no gene match. The CDR3 is made up of 16 amino acids. The DNA for the CDR3 is TGTGCCAGCAGTGCCGGGACAGGGACCCTACGGCGTGGCTACACCTTC. This gives the protein CASSAGTGTLRRGYTF.

This clone was detected only a few times. The chain is built from TRBV5-1 and TRBJ2-5, with D possibly TRBD1 on 6 matching bases. With 0 bases removed from V and 1 base from J, the gap between germline ends came to 10 bases. Germline V gene sequence: CDR1 SGHRS, CDR2 YFSETQ. The CDR3 contains 15 residues. CDR3 nucleotide sequence: TGCGCCAGCAGCTTGGGACAGGTTCCCCAAGAGACCCAGTACTTC. Its protein product is CASSLGQVPQETQYF.

The chain employs TRBV6-6 and TRBJ1-1; D may be TRBD1 (5 bases). The CDR3 runs 14 residues. Trimming pared 0 bases from V and 4 bases from J, leaving 9 bases between. Germline lookup yields CDR1 MNHNY and CDR2 SVGAGI (reference sequence). The CDR3 loop reads CASSYSWGGTEAFF. CDR3 nucleotide sequence: TGTGCCAGCAGTTACTCCTGGGGGGGCACTGAAGCTTTCTTT.

This rearrangement joins TRBV5-1 to TRBJ2-7, with TRBD1 as a possible D gene (6 bases). The V end was cut by 0 bases, the J end by 5 bases, with 12 bases between. The germline V gene encodes CDR1 SGHRS and CDR2 YFSETQ. This CDR3 has 14 residues. CDR3 region: CASSLGPGEDEQYF. DNA for the CDR3: TGCGCCAGCAGCTTGGGTCCAGGGGAAGACGAGCAGTACTTC.

This clone was detected only a few times. The rearrangement uses TRBV11-2 and TRBJ2-3; D might be TRBD1 (6 bases). Trimming stripped 5 bases from V and 5 bases from J, with 20 bases between. CDR3 length: 16 amino acids. The V gene's germline CDR1 is SGHAT and CDR2 FQNNGV. The CDR3 coding sequence is TGTGCCAGCAGCCAAACAGGGCTGTGGGCAGGAGATACGCAGTATTTT. It encodes CASSQTGLWAGDTQYF. The whole variable domain, remainder taken from reference TRBV11-2 and TRBJ2-3, is EAGVAQSPRYKIIEKRQSVAFWCNPISGHATLYWYQQILGQGPKLLIQFQNNGVVDDSQLPKDRFSAERLKGVDSTLKIQPAKLEDSAVYLCASSQTGLWAGDTQYFGPGTRLTVL.

The V gene is TRBV25-1, the J gene TRBJ1-2; TRBD1 aligns across 7 bases. With V trimmed by 2 bases and J by 8 bases, 11 bases remained unmatched. Germline assignment: CDR1 MGHDK and CDR2 SYGVNS. The CDR3 contains 15 residues. This chain's CDR3 is CASSETGANDWGYTF. CDR3 DNA sequence: TGTGCCAGCAGTGAAACAGGGGCCAACGATTGGGGCTACACCTTC.

The chain uses TRBV4-2 and TRBJ1-2, with D possibly matching TRBD1 (5 bases). The V gene's germline CDR1 is LGHNA and CDR2 YNFKEQ. The V end lost 0 bases, the J end lost 0 bases, and 11 bases lay between the germline ends. This CDR3 region has 16 residues. CDR3 region: CASSQERGSPNYGYTF. DNA of the CDR3: TGTGCCAGCAGCCAAGAAAGGGGTAGTCCTAACTATGGCTACACCTTC.

A few counts support this clone. The chain is built from TRBV9 and TRBJ1-2; D is ambiguous. Germline CDR1 is SGDLS and CDR2 is YYNGEE. V lost 1 base and J 8 bases, leaving 9 bases between the germline ends. The CDR3 spans 12 residues. CDR3 amino acids: CASSVQFSGYTF. CDR3 DNA sequence: TGTGCCAGCAGCGTACAGTTCTCGGGCTACACCTTC.

This chain connects TRBV5-1 to TRBJ2-3, with 7 bases lining up with TRBD2. Germline V gene sequence: CDR1 SGHRS, CDR2 YFSETQ. This CDR3 spans 15 amino acids. V dropped 3 bases and J dropped 1; count of bases not matched to a gene: 5. The CDR3 DNA sequence: TGCGCCAGCAGCTCAAGCGGGGACCGCACAGATACGCAGTATTTT. Translated: CASSSSGDRTDTQYF.

The V gene is TRBV7-9, the J gene TRBJ2-7, with 12 nucleotides matching TRBD2. Germline V lookup: CDR1 SEHNR, CDR2 FQNEAQ (reference sequence). The V gene end was trimmed by 4 bases and the J gene end by 2 bases; junction bases not matched to a gene: 3. This CDR3 has 15 residues. The CDR3 DNA sequence: TGTGCCAGCAGCTCCAGGACTAGCGGGACCTACGAGCAGTACTTC. Translating it yields CASSSRTSGTYEQYF.

The table lists this clone with a few counts. The chain employs TRBV25-1 and TRBJ2-7, with D possibly matching TRBD2 (5 bases). V lost 8 bases, J lost 7 bases, and 18 bases lay in between. From germline, CDR1 is MGHDK and CDR2 SYGVNS. The CDR3 has 13 residues. The CDR3 DNA sequence: TGTGCCAGCTCGGGATACCCTCGGGGAGAGCAGTACTTC. Its translation: CASSGYPRGEQYF.

The rearrangement links TRBV5-1 to TRBJ2-7; 8 bases map to TRBD2. The trim removed 0 bases at V and 2 bases at J, leaving 7 bases unmatched. The CDR3 extends over 16 amino acids. The germline CDR1 and CDR2 sequences are SGHRS and YFSETQ. The CDR3: CASSLGGSGGTYEQYF. The CDR3 region has the DNA TGCGCCAGCAGCTTGGGGGGATCGGGAGGGACCTACGAGCAGTACTTC.